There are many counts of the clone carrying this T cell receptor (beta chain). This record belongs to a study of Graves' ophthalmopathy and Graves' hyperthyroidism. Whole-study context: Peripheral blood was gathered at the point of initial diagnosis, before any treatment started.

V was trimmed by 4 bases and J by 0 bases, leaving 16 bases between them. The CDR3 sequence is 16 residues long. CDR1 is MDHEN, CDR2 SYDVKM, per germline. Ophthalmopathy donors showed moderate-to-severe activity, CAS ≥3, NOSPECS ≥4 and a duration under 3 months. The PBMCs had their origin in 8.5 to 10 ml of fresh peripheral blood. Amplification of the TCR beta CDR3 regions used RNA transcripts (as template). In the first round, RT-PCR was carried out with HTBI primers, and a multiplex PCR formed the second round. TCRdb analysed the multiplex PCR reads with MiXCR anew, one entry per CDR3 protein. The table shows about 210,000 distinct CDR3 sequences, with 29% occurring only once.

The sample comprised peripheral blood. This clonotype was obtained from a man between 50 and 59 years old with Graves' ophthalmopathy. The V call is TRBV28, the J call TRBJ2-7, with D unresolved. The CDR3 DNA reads TGTGCCAGCAGTTGGGAAGGTCGTTTGGGCTCCTACGAGCAGTACTTC. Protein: CASSWEGRLGSYEQYF.